Included here is one TCR beta chain sequence, with context. Amplification used 60 Vbeta primers and 13 Jbeta primers. Clones were read by immunoSEQ multiplex PCR, and TCRdb kept only the in-frame ones, dropping some. The sample holds 170,000 or so clones; approximately 78% are singletons and the top ten take about 13%. The sample originates from a study of cytomegalovirus exposure and HLA in healthy donors. In the study overall: Assignment to the Caucasian-associated ancestry cluster applied to approximately 80% of the roughly 420 genotyped donors.

The CDR3 spans 13 residues. The V gene lost 4 bases and the J gene lost 5 bases, with 12 bases spanning the gap. The germline gives CDR1 SGHRS, CDR2 YFSETQ. This chain connects TRBV5-1 to TRBJ1-1; a possible D gene is TRBD1 (6 bases). The sequence derives from a woman aged 45-60 years in good health and CMV-seropositive. Specimen: PBMCs. This CDR3 is CASSLQGWTEAFF. The CDR3 coding sequence is TGCGCCAGCAGCCTACAGGGTTGGACTGAAGCTTTCTTT.